This T cell receptor beta chain was recorded in a study of T cell repertoires in cytomegalovirus infection. Per germline, CDR1 DFQATT and CDR2 SNEGSKA (reference sequence). The length of the CDR3 is 15 residues. The ends were cut back, 5 bases at V and 4 bases at J, with 20 bases in the middle. As for this clonotype: No antigen is known for it.

TCRdb ran MiXCR on the reads and lists one entry per CDR3 protein. The table records 380,000 or so distinct CDR3 sequences, roughly a third of them present only once. The TCR comes from a human donor in good health (CMV status not recorded). Some clones in this sample may be carry-over from other donors' samples. The rearrangement joins TRBV20-1 to TRBJ2-5; D possibly corresponds to TRBD1 (8 bases). The sequenced sample was cultured PBMCs, obtained from culture after CMV antigen stimulation. The CDR3 region has the DNA TGCAGTGCTGTGACAGGGGAGGGAAGGGGAGAGACCCAGTACTTC. Its translation is CSAVTGEGRGETQYF.